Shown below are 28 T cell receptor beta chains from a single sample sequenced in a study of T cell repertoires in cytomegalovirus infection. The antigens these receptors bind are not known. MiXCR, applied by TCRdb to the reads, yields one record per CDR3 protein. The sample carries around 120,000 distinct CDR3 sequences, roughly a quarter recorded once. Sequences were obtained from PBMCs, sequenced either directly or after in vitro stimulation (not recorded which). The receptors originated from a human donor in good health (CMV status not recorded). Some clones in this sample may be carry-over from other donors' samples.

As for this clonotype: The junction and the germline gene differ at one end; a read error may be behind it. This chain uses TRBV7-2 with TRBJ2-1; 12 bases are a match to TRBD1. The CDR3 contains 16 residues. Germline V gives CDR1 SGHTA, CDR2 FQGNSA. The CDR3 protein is CASNLGGQGALSEQFF. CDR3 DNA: TGTGCCAGCAACTTAGGGGGACAGGGGGCCCTGAGTGAGCAGTTCTTC.

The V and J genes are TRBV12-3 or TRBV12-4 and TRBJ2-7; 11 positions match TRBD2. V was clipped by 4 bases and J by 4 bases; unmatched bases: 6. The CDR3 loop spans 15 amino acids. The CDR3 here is CASSSGLAAGYEQYF. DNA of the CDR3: TGTGCCAGCAGTTCGGGACTAGCGGCTGGATACGAGCAGTACTTC.

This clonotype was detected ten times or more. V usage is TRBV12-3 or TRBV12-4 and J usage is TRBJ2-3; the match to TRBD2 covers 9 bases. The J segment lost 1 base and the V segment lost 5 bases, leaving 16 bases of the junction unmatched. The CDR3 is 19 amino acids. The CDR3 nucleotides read TGTGCCAGCAGTCCCGAGGCGACTAGCGGATCAGATCGCACAGATACGCAGTATTTT. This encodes CASSPEATSGSDRTDTQYF.

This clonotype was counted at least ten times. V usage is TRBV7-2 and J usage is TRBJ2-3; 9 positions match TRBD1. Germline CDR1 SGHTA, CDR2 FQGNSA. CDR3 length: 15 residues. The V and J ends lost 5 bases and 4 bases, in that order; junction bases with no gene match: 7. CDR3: CASSPGQGRADTQYF. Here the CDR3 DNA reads TGTGCCAGCAGCCCTGGACAGGGGAGGGCAGATACGCAGTATTTT. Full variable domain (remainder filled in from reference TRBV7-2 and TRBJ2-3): GAGVSQSPSNKVTEKGKDVELRCDPISGHTALYWYRQSLGQGLEFLIYFQGNSAPDKSGLPSDRFSAERTGGSVSTLTIQRTQQEDSAVYLCASSPGQGRADTQYFGPGTRLTVL.

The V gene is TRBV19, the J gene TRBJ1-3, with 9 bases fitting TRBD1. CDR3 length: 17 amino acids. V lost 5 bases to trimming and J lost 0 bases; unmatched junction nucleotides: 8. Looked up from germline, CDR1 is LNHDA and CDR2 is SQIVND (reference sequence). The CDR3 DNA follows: TGTGCCAGTAGTCACCGGACAGGGGCGACCTCTGGAAACACCATATATTTT. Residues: CASSHRTGATSGNTIYF.

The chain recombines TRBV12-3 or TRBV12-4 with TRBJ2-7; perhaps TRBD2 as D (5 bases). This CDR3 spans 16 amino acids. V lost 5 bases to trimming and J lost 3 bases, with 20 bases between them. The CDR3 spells CASSLRPRAGIYEQYF. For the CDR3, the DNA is TGTGCCAGCAGTCTGCGACCCCGGGCCGGGATCTACGAGCAGTACTTC.

CDR3 amino acids: CASSQLTGTGFFNEQFF. The CDR3 DNA reads as TGCGCCAGCAGCCAACTAACCGGGACAGGGTTTTTCAATGAGCAGTTCTTC. The V gene is TRBV4-3, the J gene TRBJ2-1, with TRBD1 matching over 9 bases. The germline gives CDR1 LGHNA, CDR2 YSLEER. Trimming took 2 bases from V and 6 from J; bases not matched to a gene: 11. The CDR3 loop spans 17 amino acids.

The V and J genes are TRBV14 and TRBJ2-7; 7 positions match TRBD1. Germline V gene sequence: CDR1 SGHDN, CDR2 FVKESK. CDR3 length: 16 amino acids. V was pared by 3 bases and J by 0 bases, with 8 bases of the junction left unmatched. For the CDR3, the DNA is TGTGCCAGCAGCCAGACGGCAGGGGACAGCTCCTACGAGCAGTACGTC. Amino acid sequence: CASSQTAGDSSYEQYV.

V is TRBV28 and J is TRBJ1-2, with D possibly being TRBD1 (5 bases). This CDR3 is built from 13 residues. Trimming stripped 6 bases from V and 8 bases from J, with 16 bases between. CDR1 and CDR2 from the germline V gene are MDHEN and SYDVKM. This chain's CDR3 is CASSDGGRGGYTF. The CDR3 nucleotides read TGTGCCAGCAGCGATGGGGGACGTGGCGGCTACACCTTC.

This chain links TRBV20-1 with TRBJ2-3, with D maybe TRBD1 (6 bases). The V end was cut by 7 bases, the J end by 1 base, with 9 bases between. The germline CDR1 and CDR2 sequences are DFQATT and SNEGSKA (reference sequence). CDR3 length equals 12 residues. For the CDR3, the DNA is TGCAGTGTTTGGACAGGCACAGATACGCAGTATTTT. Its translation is CSVWTGTDTQYF.

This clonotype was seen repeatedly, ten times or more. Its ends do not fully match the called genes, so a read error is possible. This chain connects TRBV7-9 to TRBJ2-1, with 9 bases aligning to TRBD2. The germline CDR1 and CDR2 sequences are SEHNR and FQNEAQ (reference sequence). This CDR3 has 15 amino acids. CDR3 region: CASSLGSSGSQEQFF. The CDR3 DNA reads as TGTGCCAGCAGTTTAGGGAGTAGCGGGAGTCAAGAGCAGTTCTTC.

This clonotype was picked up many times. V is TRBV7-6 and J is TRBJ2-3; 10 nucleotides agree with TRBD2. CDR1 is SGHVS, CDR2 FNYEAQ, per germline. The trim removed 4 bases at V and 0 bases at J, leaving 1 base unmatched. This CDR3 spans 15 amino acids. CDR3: CASSSGLASTDTQYF. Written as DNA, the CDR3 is TGTGCCAGCAGCTCGGGACTAGCGAGCACAGATACGCAGTATTTT.

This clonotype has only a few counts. In DNA form, the CDR3 reads TGTGCCAGCAGAGGGGGGTCCCTGGGGCTCTACGAGCAGTACTTC. Its protein product is CASRGGSLGLYEQYF. This sequence joins TRBV28 and TRBJ2-7; D is tentatively TRBD1 or TRBD2 (6 bases each). The CDR3 length is 15 residues. Germline V gene data show CDR1 as MDHEN and CDR2 as SYDVKM. V was shortened by 6 bases and J by 3 bases, with 18 bases between the two germline ends. Drawing the rest from reference TRBV28 and TRBJ2-7, the complete variable domain is DVKVTQSSRYLVKRTGEKVFLECVQDMDHENMFWYRQDPGLGLRLIYFSYDVKMKEKGDIPEGYSVSREKKERFSLILESASTNQTSMYLCASRGGSLGLYEQYFGPGTRLTVT.

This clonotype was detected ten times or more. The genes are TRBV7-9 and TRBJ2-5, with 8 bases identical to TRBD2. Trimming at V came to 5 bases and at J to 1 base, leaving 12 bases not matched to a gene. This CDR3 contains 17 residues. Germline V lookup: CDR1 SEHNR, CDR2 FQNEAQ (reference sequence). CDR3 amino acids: CASSPPHSGSSQETQYF. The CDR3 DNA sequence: TGTGCCAGCAGCCCTCCCCACAGCGGGAGTTCCCAAGAGACCCAGTACTTC. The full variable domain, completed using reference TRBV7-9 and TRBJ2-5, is DTGVSQNPRHKITKRGQNVTFRCDPISEHNRLYWYRQTLGQGPEFLTYFQNEAQLEKSRLLSDRFSAERPKGSFSTLEIQRTEQGDSAMYLCASSPPHSGSSQETQYFGPGTRLLVL.

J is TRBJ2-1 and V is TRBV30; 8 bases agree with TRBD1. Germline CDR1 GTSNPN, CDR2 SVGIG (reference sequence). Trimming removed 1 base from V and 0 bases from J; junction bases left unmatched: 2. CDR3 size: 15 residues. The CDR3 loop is CAWSAGGSSYNEQFF. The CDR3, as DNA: TGTGCCTGGAGTGCAGGGGGCAGCTCCTACAATGAGCAGTTCTTC. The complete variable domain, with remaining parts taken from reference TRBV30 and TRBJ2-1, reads SQTIHQWPATLVQPVGSPLSLECTVEGTSNPNLYWYRQAAGRGLQLLFYSVGIGQISSEVPQNLSASRPQDRQFILSSKKLLLSDSGFYLCAWSAGGSSYNEQFFGPGTRLTVL.

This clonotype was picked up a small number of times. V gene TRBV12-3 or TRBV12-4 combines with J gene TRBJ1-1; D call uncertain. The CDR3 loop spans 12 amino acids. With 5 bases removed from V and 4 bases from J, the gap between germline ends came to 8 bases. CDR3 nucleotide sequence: TGTGCCAGCAGTCGGTGGGGCACTGAAGCTTTCTTT. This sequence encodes CASSRWGTEAFF.

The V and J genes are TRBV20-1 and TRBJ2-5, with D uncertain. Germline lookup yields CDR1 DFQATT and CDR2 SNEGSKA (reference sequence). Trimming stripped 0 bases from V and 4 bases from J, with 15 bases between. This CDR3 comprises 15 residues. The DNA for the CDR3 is TGCAGTGCTAGAGATCTGGTGGTGGGCGGAGAGACCCAGTACTTC. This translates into CSARDLVVGGETQYF.

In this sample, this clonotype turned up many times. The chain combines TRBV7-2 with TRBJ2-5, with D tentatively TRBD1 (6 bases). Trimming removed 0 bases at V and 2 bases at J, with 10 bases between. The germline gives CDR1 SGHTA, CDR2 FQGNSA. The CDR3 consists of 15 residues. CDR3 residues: CASSLAVQGQETQYF. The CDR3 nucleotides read TGTGCCAGCAGCTTAGCGGTACAGGGTCAAGAGACCCAGTACTTC.

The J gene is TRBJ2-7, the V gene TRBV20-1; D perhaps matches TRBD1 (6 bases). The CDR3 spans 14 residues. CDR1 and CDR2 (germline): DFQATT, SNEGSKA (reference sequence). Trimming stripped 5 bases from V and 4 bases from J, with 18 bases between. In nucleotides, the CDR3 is TGCAGTGCTTCCCGGGCAGGGGAGATTTACGAGCAGTACTTC. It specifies CSASRAGEIYEQYF.

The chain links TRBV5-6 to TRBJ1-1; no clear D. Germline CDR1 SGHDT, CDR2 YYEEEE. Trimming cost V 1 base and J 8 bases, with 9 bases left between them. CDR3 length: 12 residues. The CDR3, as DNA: TGTGCCAGCAGCTTGCGTCGAAAAGAAGCTTTCTTT. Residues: CASSLRRKEAFF.

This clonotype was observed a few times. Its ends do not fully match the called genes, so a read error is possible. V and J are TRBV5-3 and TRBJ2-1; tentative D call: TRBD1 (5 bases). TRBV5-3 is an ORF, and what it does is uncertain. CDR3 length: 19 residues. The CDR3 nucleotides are TGTGCCAGCAGCTTGGATTCCCCGACAGAATACTACTCCTACAATGAGCAGTTCTTC. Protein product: CASSLDSPTEYYSYNEQFF.

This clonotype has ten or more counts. The CDR3 region is CASSFGQGLNEQFF. CDR3 in DNA: TGTGCCAGCAGCTTCGGACAGGGACTCAATGAGCAGTTCTTC. V and J are TRBV7-6 and TRBJ2-1; TRBD1 matches at 8 bases. V lost 3 bases to trimming and J lost 6 bases; unmatched junction nucleotides: 4. Germline assignment: CDR1 SGHVS and CDR2 FNYEAQ. There are 14 residues in the CDR3.

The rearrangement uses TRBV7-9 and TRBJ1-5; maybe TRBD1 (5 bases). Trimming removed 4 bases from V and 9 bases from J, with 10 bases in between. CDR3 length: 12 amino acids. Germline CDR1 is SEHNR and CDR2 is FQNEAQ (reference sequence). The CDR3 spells CASSSQGRPQHF. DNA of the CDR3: TGTGCCAGCAGCTCCCAGGGTAGGCCCCAGCATTTT. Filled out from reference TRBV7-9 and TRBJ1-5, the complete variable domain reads DTGVSQNPRHKITKRGQNVTFRCDPISEHNRLYWYRQTLGQGPEFLTYFQNEAQLEKSRLLSDRFSAERPKGSFSTLEIQRTEQGDSAMYLCASSSQGRPQHFGDGTRLSIL.

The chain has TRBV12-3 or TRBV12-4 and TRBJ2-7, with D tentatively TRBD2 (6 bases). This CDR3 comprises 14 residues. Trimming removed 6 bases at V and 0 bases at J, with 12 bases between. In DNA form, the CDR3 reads TGTGCCAGCAGAAATAGCGGAGGCTCCTACGAGCAGTACTTC. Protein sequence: CASRNSGGSYEQYF.

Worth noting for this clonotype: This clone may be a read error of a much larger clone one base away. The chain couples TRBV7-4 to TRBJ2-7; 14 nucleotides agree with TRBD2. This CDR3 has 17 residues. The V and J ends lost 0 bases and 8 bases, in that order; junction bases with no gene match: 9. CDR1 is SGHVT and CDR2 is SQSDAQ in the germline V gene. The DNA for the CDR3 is TGTGCCAGCAGCTTAGCACATGGGACTAGCGGGAGCTTCAAGCAGTACTTC. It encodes CASSLAHGTSGSFKQYF.

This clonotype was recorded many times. As DNA, the CDR3 is TGTGCCAGCAGCTTAGGGGGGACGGGGAACACTGAAGCTTTCTTT. It encodes CASSLGGTGNTEAFF. J is TRBJ1-1 and V is TRBV7-2; a weak D match, TRBD1 (5 bases). Trimming took off 1 base at V and 1 base at J, with 10 bases between the two ends. CDR1 is SGHTA, CDR2 FQGNSA, per germline. The CDR3 has 15 amino acids. The whole variable domain, remainder taken from reference TRBV7-2 and TRBJ1-1, is GAGVSQSPSNKVTEKGKDVELRCDPISGHTALYWYRQSLGQGLEFLIYFQGNSAPDKSGLPSDRFSAERTGGSVSTLTIQRTQQEDSAVYLCASSLGGTGNTEAFFGQGTRLTVV.

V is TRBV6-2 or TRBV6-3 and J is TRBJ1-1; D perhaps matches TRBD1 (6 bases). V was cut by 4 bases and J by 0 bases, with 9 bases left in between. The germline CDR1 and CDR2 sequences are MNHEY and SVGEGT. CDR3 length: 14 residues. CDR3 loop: CASSSQGLNTEAFF. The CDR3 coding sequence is TGTGCCAGCAGTTCACAGGGTCTGAACACTGAAGCTTTCTTT.

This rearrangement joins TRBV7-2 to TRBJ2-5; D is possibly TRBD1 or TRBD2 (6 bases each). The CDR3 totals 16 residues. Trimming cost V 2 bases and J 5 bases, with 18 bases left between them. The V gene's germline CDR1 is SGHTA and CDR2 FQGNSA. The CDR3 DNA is TGTGCCAGCAGCTTATTCCGGATGGGGGGCGGGGAGACCCAGTACTTC. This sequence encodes CASSLFRMGGGETQYF.